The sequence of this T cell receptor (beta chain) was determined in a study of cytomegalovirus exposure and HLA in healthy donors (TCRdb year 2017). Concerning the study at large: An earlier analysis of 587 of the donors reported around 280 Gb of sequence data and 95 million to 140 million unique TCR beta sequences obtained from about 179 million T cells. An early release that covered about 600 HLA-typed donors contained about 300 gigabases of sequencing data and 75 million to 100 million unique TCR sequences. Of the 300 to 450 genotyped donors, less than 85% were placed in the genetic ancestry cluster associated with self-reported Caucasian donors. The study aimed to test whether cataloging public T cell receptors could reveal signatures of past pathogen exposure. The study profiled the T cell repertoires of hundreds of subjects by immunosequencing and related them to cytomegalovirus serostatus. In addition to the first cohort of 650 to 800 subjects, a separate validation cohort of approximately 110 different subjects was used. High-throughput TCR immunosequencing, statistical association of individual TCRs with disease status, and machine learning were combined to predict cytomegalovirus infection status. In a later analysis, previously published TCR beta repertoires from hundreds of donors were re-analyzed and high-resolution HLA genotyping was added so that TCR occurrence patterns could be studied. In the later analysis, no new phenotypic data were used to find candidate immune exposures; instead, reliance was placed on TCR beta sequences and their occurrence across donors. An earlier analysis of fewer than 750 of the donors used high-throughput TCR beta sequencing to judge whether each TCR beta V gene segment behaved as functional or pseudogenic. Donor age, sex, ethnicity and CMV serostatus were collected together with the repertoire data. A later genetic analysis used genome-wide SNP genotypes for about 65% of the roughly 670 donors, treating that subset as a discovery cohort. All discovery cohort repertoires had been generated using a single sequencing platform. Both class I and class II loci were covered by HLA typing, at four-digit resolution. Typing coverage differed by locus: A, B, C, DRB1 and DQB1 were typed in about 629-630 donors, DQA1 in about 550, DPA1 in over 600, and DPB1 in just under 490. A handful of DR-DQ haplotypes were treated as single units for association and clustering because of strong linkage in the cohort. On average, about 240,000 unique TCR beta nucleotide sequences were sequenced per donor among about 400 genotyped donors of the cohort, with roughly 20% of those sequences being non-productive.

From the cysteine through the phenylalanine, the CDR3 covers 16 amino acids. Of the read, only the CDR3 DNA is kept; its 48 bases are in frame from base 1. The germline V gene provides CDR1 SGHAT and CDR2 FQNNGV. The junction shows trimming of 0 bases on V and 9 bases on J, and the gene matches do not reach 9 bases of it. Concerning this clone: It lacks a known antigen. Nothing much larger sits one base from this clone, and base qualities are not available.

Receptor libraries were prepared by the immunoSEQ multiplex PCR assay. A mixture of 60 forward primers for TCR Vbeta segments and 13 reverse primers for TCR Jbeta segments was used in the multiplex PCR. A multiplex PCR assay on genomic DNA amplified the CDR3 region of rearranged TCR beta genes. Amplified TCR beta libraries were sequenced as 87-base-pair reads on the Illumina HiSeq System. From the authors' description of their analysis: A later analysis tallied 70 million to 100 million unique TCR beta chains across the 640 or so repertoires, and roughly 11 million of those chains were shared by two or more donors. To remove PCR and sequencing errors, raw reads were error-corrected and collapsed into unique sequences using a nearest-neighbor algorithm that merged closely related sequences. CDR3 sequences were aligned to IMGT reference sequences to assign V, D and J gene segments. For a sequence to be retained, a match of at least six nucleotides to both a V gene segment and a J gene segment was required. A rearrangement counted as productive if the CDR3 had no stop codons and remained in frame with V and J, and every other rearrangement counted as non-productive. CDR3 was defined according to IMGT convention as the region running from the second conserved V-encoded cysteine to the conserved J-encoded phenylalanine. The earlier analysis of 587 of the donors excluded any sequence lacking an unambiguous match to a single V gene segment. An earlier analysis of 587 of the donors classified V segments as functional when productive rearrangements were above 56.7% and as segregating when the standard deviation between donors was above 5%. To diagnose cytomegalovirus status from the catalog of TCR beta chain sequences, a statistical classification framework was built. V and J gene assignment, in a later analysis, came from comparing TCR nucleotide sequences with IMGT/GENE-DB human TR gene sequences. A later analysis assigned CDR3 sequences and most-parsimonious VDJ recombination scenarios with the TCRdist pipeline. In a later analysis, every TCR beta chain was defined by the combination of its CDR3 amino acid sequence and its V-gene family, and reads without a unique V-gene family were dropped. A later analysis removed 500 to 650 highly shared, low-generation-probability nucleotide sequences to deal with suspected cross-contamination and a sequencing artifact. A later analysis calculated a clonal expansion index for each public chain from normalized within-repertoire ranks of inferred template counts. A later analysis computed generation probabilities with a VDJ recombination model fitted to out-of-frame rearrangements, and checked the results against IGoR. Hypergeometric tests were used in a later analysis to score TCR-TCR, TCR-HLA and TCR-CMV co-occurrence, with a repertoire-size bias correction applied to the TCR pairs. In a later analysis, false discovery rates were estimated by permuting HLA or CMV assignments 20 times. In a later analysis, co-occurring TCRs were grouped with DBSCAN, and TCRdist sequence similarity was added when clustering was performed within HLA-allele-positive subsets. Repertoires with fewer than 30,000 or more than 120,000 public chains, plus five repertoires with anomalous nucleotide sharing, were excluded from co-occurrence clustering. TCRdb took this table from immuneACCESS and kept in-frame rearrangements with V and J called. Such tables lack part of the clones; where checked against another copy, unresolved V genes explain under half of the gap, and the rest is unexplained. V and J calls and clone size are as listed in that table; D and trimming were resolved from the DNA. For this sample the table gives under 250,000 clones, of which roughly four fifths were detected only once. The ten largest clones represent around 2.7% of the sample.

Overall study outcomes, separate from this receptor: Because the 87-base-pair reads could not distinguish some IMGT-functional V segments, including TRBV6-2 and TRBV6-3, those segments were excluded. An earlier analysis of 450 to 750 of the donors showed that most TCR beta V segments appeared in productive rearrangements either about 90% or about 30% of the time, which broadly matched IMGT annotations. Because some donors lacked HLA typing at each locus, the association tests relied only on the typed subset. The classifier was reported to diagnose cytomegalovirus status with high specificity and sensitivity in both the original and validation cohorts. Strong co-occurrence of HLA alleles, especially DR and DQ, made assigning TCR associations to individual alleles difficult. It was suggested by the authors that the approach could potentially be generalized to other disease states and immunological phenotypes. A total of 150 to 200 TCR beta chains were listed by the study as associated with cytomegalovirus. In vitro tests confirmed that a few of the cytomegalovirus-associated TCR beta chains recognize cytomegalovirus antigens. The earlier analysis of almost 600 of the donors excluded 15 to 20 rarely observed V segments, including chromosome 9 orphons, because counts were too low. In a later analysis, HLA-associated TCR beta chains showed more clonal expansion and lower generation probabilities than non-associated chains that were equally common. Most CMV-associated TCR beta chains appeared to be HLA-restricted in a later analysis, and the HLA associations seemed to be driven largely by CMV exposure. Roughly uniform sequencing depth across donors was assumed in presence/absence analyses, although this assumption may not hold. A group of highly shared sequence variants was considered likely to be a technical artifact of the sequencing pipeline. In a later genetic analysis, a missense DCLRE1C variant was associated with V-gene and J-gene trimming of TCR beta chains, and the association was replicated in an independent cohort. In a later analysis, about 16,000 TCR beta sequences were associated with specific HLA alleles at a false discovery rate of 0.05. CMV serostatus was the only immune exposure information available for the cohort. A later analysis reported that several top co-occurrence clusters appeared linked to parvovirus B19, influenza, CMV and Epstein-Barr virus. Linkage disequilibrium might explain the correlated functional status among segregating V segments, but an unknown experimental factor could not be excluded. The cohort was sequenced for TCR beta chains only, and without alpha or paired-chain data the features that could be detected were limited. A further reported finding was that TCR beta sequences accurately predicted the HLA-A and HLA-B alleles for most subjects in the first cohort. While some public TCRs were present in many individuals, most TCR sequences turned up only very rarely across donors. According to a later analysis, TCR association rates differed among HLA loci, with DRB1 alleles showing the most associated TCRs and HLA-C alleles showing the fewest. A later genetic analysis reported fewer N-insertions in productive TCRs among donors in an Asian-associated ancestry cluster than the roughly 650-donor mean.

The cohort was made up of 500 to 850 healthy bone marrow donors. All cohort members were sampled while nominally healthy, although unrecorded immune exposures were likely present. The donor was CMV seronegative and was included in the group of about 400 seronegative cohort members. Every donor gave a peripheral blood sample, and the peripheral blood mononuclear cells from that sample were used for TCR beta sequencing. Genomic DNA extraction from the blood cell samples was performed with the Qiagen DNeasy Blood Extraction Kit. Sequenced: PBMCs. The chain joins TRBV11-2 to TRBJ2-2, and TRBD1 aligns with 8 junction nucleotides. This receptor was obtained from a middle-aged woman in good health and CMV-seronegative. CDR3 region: CASSLETTAGGRELFF. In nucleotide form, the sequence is TGTGCCAGCAGCTTAGAAACAACGGCAGGGGGCAGGGAGCTGTTTTTT.